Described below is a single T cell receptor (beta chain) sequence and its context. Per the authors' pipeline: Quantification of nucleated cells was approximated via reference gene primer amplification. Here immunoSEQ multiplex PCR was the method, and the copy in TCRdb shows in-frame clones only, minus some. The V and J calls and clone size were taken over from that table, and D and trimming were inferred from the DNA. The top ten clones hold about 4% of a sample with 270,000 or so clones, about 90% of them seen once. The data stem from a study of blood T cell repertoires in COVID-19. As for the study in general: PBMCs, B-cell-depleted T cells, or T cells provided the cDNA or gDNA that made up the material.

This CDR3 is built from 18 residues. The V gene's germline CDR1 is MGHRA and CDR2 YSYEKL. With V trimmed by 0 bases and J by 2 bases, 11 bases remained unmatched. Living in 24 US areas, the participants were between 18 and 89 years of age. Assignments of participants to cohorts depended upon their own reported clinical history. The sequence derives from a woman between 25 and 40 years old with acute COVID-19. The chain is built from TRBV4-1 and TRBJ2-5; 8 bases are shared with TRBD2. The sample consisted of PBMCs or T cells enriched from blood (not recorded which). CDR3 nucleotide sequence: TGCGCCAGCAGCCAAGAACGGGGGGCGGGAGGCCTTCAAGAGACCCAGTACTTC. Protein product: CASSQERGAGGLQETQYF.